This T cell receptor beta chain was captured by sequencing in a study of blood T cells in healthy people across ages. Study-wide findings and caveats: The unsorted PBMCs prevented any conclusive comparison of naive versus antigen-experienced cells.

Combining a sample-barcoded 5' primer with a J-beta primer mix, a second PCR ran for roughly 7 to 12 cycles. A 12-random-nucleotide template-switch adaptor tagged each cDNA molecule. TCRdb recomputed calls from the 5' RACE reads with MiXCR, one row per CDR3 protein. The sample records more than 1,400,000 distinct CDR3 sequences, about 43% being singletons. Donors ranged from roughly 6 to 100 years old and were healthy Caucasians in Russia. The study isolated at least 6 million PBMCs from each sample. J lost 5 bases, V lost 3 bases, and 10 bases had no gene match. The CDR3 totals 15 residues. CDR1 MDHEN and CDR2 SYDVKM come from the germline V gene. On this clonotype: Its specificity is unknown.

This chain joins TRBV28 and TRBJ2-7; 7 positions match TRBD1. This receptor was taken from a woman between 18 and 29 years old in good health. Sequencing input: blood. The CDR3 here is CASSFEAGGEDEQYF. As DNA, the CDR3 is TGTGCCAGCAGTTTTGAGGCAGGGGGAGAAGACGAGCAGTACTTC.